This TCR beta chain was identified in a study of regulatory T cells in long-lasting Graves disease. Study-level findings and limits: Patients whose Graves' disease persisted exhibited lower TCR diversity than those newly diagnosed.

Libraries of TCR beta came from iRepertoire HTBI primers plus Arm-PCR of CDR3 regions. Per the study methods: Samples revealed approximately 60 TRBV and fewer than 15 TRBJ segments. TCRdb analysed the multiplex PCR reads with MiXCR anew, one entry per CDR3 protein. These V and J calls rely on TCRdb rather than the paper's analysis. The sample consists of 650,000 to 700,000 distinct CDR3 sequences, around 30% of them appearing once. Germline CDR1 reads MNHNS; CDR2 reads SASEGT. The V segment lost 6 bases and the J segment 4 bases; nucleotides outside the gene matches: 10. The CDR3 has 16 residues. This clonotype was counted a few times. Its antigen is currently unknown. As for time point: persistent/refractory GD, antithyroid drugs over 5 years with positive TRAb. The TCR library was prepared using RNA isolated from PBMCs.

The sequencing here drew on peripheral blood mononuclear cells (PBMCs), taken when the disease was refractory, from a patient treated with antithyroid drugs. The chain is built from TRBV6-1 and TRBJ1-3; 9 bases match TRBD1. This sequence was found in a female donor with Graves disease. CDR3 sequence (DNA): TGTGCCAGCAGGTCCCCCGGGACAGGGTTCGGAAACACCATATATTTT. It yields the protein CASRSPGTGFGNTIYF.